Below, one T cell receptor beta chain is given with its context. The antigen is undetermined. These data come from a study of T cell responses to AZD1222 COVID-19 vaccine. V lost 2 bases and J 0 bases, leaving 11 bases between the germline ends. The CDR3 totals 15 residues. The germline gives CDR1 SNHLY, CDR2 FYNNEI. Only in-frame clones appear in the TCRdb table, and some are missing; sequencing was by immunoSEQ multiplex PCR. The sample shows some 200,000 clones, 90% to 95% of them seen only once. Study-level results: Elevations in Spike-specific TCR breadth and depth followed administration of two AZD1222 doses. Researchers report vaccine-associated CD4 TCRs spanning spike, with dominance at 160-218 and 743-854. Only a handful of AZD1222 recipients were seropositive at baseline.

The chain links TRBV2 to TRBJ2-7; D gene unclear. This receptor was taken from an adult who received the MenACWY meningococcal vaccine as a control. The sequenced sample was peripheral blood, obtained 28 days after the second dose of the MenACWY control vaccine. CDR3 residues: CASSETSGFSYEQYF. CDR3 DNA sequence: TGTGCCAGCAGTGAAACATCAGGCTTCTCCTACGAGCAGTACTTC.